These 7 T cell receptor beta chains were sequenced from one sample in a study of OX40 agonist ivuxolimab in advanced cancers. Method: immunoSEQ multiplex PCR; TCRdb's copy keeps in-frame clones and lacks some. This table has around 35,000 clones, around 85% appearing once. Specimen: CD4+ or CD8+ T cells sorted from blood, collected in a trial of the OX40 agonist ivuxolimab. The receptors shown here come from an adult with an advanced solid tumor such as melanoma, head and neck, liver or kidney cancer.

The chain joins TRBV5-1 to TRBJ2-5; 12 bases are shared with TRBD1. The germline CDR1 and CDR2 sequences are SGHRS and YFSETQ. The CDR3 spans 14 residues. V lost 6 bases and J lost 4; bases outside the gene matches: 4. This CDR3 reads CASTTGQGAETQYF. DNA for the CDR3: TGCGCCAGCACTACGGGACAGGGGGCAGAGACCCAGTACTTC.

The chain links TRBV28 to TRBJ2-7; 11 bases map to TRBD1. This CDR3 spans 16 amino acids. J was trimmed by 5 bases and V by 8 bases; bases with no gene match: 14. Germline V gene lookup returns CDR1 MDHEN and CDR2 SYDVKM. CDR3 sequence reads: CASGPTAGQGVNEQYF. The CDR3 nucleotides read TGTGCCAGCGGCCCTACCGCGGGACAGGGGGTTAACGAGCAGTACTTC.

The V call is TRBV7-8, the J call TRBJ2-7; TRBD1 agrees at 12 bases. Germline lookup yields CDR1 SGHVS and CDR2 FQNEAQ. CDR3 size: 15 residues. V was pared by 5 bases and J by 5 bases, with 7 bases of the junction left unmatched. The CDR3 loop is CASSPRDRGQHEQYF. The CDR3 bases are TGTGCCAGCAGCCCCCGGGACAGGGGGCAGCACGAGCAGTACTTC.

The V call is TRBV18, the J call TRBJ2-3, with TRBD2 matching over 7 bases. The junction had 3 bases not matched to a gene; V was cut back by 3 bases and J by 0 bases. The CDR3 is made up of 15 amino acids. Germline V CDR1 and CDR2: KGHSH, LQKENI. The CDR3 DNA follows: TGTGCCAGCTCACCCTTGGGACTAAGCACAGATACGCAGTATTTT. It codes for CASSPLGLSTDTQYF.

This chain links TRBV11-2 with TRBJ1-2; D perhaps matches TRBD1 (6 bases). Trimming stripped 0 bases from V and 8 bases from J, with 13 bases between. The V gene's germline CDR1 is SGHAT and CDR2 FQNNGV. The CDR3 is 14 residues long. The CDR3 DNA sequence: TGTGCCAGCAGCTTAGATCAGGGGACTAAAGGCTACACCTTC. Amino acid sequence: CASSLDQGTKGYTF.

The gene calls are TRBV27 and TRBJ1-5, with D possibly matching TRBD1 (6 bases). Trimming pared 6 bases from V and 2 bases from J, leaving 17 bases between. This CDR3 spans 16 amino acids. Germline lookup yields CDR1 MNHEY and CDR2 SMNVEV (reference sequence). CDR3 sequence reads: CASSVRGGGGNQPQHF. The CDR3 nucleotides read TGTGCCAGCAGCGTAAGAGGGGGTGGAGGCAATCAGCCCCAGCATTTT.

The genes are TRBV27 and TRBJ2-7; TRBD1 aligns across 8 bases. This CDR3 has 15 residues. Germline lookup yields CDR1 MNHEY and CDR2 SMNVEV (reference sequence). V trimming: 3 bases; J trimming: 2 bases; junction bases outside the gene matches: 6. This CDR3 reads CASSFQGANTYEQYF. The CDR3 region has the DNA TGTGCCAGCAGTTTTCAGGGGGCGAACACCTACGAGCAGTACTTC.